The 10 T cell receptor beta chains presented below share a single source sample, sequenced in a study of T cells in localized non-small cell lung cancer. The protocol was immunoSEQ multiplex PCR, while the TCRdb copy is restricted to in-frame clones and leaves out a portion. Counted here are around 140,000 clones, around 92% occurring once; the ten biggest clones make up 1.7%. The sample was peripheral blood, taken before any cancer treatment. These receptors all stem from a female donor of 60 years or more with stage I lung adenocarcinoma.

This sequence joins TRBV27 and TRBJ1-5, with TRBD1 as a possible D gene (5 bases). V shed 3 bases and J shed 0 bases, with 12 bases lying between them. CDR1 and CDR2 (germline): MNHEY, SMNVEV (reference sequence). CDR3 size: 16 residues. CDR3 residues: CASSFNGGNSNQPQHF. The CDR3 DNA reads as TGTGCCAGCAGTTTCAATGGGGGAAATAGCAATCAGCCCCAGCATTTT.

The chain uses TRBV29-1 and TRBJ1-5; no clear D gene. The CDR3 has 14 amino acids. V was clipped by 6 bases and J by 4 bases, with 16 bases between them. Germline CDR1 reads SQVTM; CDR2 reads ANQGSEA. The CDR3 spells CSVEDREANQPQHF. CDR3 DNA: TGCAGCGTCGAGGACCGGGAGGCTAATCAGCCCCAGCATTTT. The variable domain in full, completed from reference TRBV29-1 and TRBJ1-5, reads SAVISQKPSRDICQRGTSLTIQCQVDSQVTMMFWYRQQPGQSLTLIATANQGSEATYESGFVIDKFPISRPNLTFSTLTVSNMSPEDSSIYLCSVEDREANQPQHFGDGTRLSIL.

This chain joins TRBV10-3 and TRBJ1-2; D is perhaps TRBD1 (5 bases). The CDR3 contains 13 residues. Germline lookup yields CDR1 ENHRY and CDR2 SYGVKD. Trimming left V 6 bases short and J 4 bases short, with 12 bases between. DNA of the CDR3: TGTGCCATCAGAGATACAACAGGCTATGGCTACACCTTC. Translation gives CAIRDTTGYGYTF.

This chain connects TRBV28 to TRBJ1-3; D unclear. The germline gives CDR1 MDHEN, CDR2 SYDVKM. Trimming removed 5 bases at V and 2 bases at J, with 13 bases between. CDR3 size: 15 residues. The CDR3 bases are TGTGCCAGCAGTCCAACCAAATATGCTGGAAACACCATATATTTT. Translation gives CASSPTKYAGNTIYF.

This clone was counted only a few times. The V call is TRBV7-8, the J call TRBJ2-1; D unclear. The V and J ends lost 7 bases and 5 bases respectively, with 6 bases between them. The CDR3 spans 11 residues. Germline V gene lookup returns CDR1 SGHVS and CDR2 FQNEAQ. The CDR3 is CASKVNNEQFF. CDR3 nucleotides: TGTGCCAGCAAAGTTAACAATGAGCAGTTCTTC.

V and J are TRBV4-1 and TRBJ1-5; D is undetermined. There are 14 residues in the CDR3. Between the trimmed V and J ends, which lost 1 base and 3 bases, there was a span of 7 bases. Germline CDR1 reads MGHRA; CDR2 reads YSYEKL. Here the CDR3 DNA reads TGCGCCAGCAGCCAAGGGATTGACAATCAGCCCCAGCATTTT. This sequence encodes CASSQGIDNQPQHF.

The rearrangement uses TRBV6-1 and TRBJ2-2; weak D call: TRBD1 (7 bases). Germline CDR1 MNHNS, CDR2 SASEGT. The CDR3 is made up of 13 amino acids. V lost 5 bases, J lost 7 bases, and 11 bases lay in between. The DNA for the CDR3 is TGTGCCAGCAGTCACAGGGGAGGCGGGGAGCTGTTTTTT. Residues: CASSHRGGGELFF.

J is TRBJ2-3 and V is TRBV7-8; TRBD1 might be the D (5 bases). Trimming took 4 bases from V and 9 from J, leaving 14 bases between them. Germline V lookup: CDR1 SGHVS, CDR2 FQNEAQ. This CDR3 is built from 13 residues. CDR3 bases: TGTGCCAGCAGCTCAGATCAGGGTTCCACGCAGTATTTT. This translates into CASSSDQGSTQYF.

The V call is TRBV28, the J call TRBJ2-3; 13 nucleotides align to TRBD2. The J segment lost 4 bases and the V segment lost 3 bases, leaving 7 bases of the junction unmatched. The CDR3 totals 17 residues. From germline, CDR1 is MDHEN and CDR2 SYDVKM. The CDR3 sequence: CASSLWTSGRLPDTQYF. Here the CDR3 DNA reads TGTGCCAGCAGTTTGTGGACTAGCGGGAGACTCCCAGATACGCAGTATTTT.

The gene calls are TRBV30 and TRBJ2-5; no reliable D call. The CDR3 runs 14 residues. Trimming took 5 bases from V and 6 from J, leaving 19 bases between them. Germline V gene data show CDR1 as GTSNPN and CDR2 as SVGIG (reference sequence). The CDR3 here is CAWSLMGSGKTQYF. CDR3 coding DNA: TGTGCCTGGTCCCTCATGGGTAGTGGGAAGACCCAGTACTTC.